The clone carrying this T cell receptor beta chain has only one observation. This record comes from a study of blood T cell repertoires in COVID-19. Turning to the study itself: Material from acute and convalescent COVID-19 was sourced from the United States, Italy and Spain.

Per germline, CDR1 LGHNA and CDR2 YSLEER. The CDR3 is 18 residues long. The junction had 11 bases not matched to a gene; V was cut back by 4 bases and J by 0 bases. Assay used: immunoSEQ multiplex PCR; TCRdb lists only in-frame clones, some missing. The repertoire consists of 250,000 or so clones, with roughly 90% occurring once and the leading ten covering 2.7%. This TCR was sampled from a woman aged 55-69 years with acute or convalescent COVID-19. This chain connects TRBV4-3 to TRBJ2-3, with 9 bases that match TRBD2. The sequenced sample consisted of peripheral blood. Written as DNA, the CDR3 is TGCGCCAGCAGCCGAGGCGGCGGGACTAGCACTAGCACAGATACGCAGTATTTT. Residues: CASSRGGGTSTSTDTQYF.